The clone carrying this T cell receptor (beta chain) showed up many times. The sample belongs to a study of T cells in Graves' hyperthyroidism and ophthalmopathy. TCR beta CDR3 sequences were amplified from RNA transcripts. First-round RT-PCR targeting the TCR CDR3 was performed with the HTBI primer set. TCRdb re-called the multiplex PCR reads through MiXCR, storing one row per CDR3 protein. The sample holds roughly 170,000 distinct CDR3 sequences; 9.4% are singletons and the top ten take about 20%. Subjects aged 18 to 65 presented with newly diagnosed hyperthyroidism of less than 2 months' duration. What was sequenced was blood. The receptor was isolated from a woman aged 18-29 years with Graves' hyperthyroidism that later progressed to Graves' ophthalmopathy.

The CDR3 DNA reads as TGTGCCAGCAGCCAGACTTTCTACGAGCAGTACTTC. Translating it yields CASSQTFYEQYF. The V gene is TRBV3-1, the J gene TRBJ2-7; D not certain. This CDR3 is built from 12 residues. Trimming removed 3 bases at V and 3 bases at J, with 6 bases between. The V gene's germline CDR1 is LGHDT and CDR2 YNNKEL (reference sequence).